The next 9 T cell receptor beta chains were all read from a single sample in a study of blood T cell repertoires in COVID-19. TCRdb's copy holds only in-frame clones and misses some; the assay was immunoSEQ multiplex PCR. The data show about 300,000 clones, approximately 90% seen once. The specimen was peripheral blood. The receptor source for this set is a woman aged 50 to 60 with COVID-19, enrolled during active disease.

This chain uses TRBV6-6 with TRBJ2-1; tentatively, D is TRBD1 (6 bases). The CDR3 sequence is 12 residues long. V was cut by 8 bases and J by 6 bases, with 11 bases left in between. CDR1 and CDR2 from the germline V gene are MNHNY and SVGAGI (reference sequence). In nucleotides, the CDR3 is TGTGCCAGCGGCCTAGGGGGCAATGAGCAGTTCTTC. Translating gives CASGLGGNEQFF.

V and J are TRBV3-1 (or the pseudogene TRBV3-2) and TRBJ1-4; D might be TRBD1 (5 bases). The V gene's germline CDR1 is LGHDT and CDR2 YNNKEL (reference sequence). There are 14 residues in the CDR3. V dropped 4 bases and J dropped 10 bases, with 16 bases sitting between them. The CDR3 here is CASSPSRGGVKLFF. CDR3 DNA sequence: TGTGCCAGCAGCCCCTCGCGAGGAGGGGTAAAACTGTTTTTT.

The chain is built from TRBV18 and TRBJ2-1; D might be TRBD2 (5 bases). V was trimmed by 5 bases and J by 0 bases, leaving 11 bases between them. Germline CDR1 reads KGHSH; CDR2 reads LQKENI. The CDR3 consists of 15 residues. CDR3 in amino acids: CASSSLAVSYNEQFF. CDR3 nucleotide sequence: TGTGCCAGCTCATCCCTAGCAGTCTCCTACAATGAGCAGTTCTTC. The full variable domain, completed using reference TRBV18 and TRBJ2-1, is NAGVMQNPRHLVRRRGQEARLRCSPMKGHSHVYWYRQLPEEGLKFMVYLQKENIIDESGMPKERFSAEFPKEGPSILRIQQVVRGDSAAYFCASSSLAVSYNEQFFGPGTRLTVL.

This chain links TRBV19 with TRBJ2-3; TRBD1 matches at 7 bases. CDR1 is LNHDA, CDR2 SQIVND, per germline (reference sequence). Trimming removed 5 bases from V and 0 bases from J; junction bases left unmatched: 11. CDR3 size: 17 residues. The CDR3 DNA sequence: TGTGCCAGTAGTCCTTTGACCGGGACAGAAAGCACAGATACGCAGTATTTT. Amino acid sequence: CASSPLTGTESTDTQYF.

The chain recombines TRBV29-1 with TRBJ2-7, with 9 bases matching TRBD1. The CDR3 has 14 residues. Germline values: CDR1 SQVTM, CDR2 ANQGSEA. The trim removed 2 bases at V and 6 bases at J, leaving 8 bases unmatched. The CDR3 protein is CSVEKTGGWGEQYF. The DNA of the CDR3 is TGCAGCGTTGAAAAAACAGGGGGCTGGGGCGAGCAGTACTTC.

This chain connects TRBV5-8 to TRBJ1-1; D is unclear. CDR1 and CDR2 from the germline V gene are SGHTS and YDEGEE. With 3 bases removed from V and 1 base from J, the gap between germline ends came to 13 bases. This CDR3 spans 15 amino acids. CDR3 DNA: TGTGCCAGCAGCTACAGTATAACCCCGAACACTGAAGCTTTCTTT. Amino acid sequence: CASSYSITPNTEAFF.

The genes are TRBV12-2 and TRBJ2-7; the tabulated D call, TRBD2, remains unverified against the DNA. TRBV12-2 is flagged as a pseudogene. CDR3 length: 18 residues. The CDR3 spells CASRPLAGRGGSSYEQYF. CDR3 DNA: TGTGCAAGTCGCCCCCTAGCTGGACGGGGGGGGAGCTCCTACGAGCAGTACTTC.

The chain uses TRBV14 and TRBJ2-3, with TRBD2 as a possible D gene (7 bases). The length of the CDR3 is 18 residues. The V end was cut by 4 bases, the J end by 0 bases, with 20 bases between. The germline V gene encodes CDR1 SGHDN and CDR2 FVKESK. This chain's CDR3 is CASSPFRGGDPSTDTQYF. The CDR3 coding sequence is TGTGCCAGCAGCCCATTTCGAGGGGGGGATCCTAGCACAGATACGCAGTATTTT.

The genes are TRBV18 and TRBJ2-3, with a possible D match to TRBD1 (6 bases). The CDR3 length is 16 residues. Germline V gene data show CDR1 as KGHSH and CDR2 as LQKENI. The V end was cut by 0 bases, the J end by 4 bases, with 14 bases between. This CDR3 is CASSPPQGAPPDTQYF. The CDR3 DNA reads as TGTGCCAGCTCACCACCACAGGGAGCCCCCCCAGATACGCAGTATTTT.